These 25 T cell receptor beta chains were sequenced from one sample in a study of T-cell memory formation after mild COVID-19. TCRdb processed the 5' RACE reads anew with MiXCR; each CDR3 protein has one entry. The data show around 30,000 distinct CDR3 sequences, around 12% seen once. The sequenced material came from PBMCs or a T cell subset sorted from them (not recorded which). These receptors all stem from an adult woman who had mild COVID-19 (a few samples of this study predate the infection). Cell type and time point are not known.

This clonotype was seen at least ten times. V gene TRBV18 combines with J gene TRBJ1-1; D gene ambiguous. This CDR3 comprises 13 residues. Germline loops: CDR1 KGHSH, CDR2 LQKENI. Trimming took 4 bases from V and 8 from J, leaving 14 bases between them. This chain's CDR3 is CASSLLKDTEAFF. Here the CDR3 DNA reads TGTGCCAGCTCACTCCTCAAGGATACAGAAGCTTTCTTT.

This clonotype was counted many times. The V and J genes are TRBV7-3 and TRBJ2-1; no clear D. The V gene lost 2 bases and the J gene lost 11 bases, with 13 bases spanning the gap. Per germline, CDR1 SGHTA and CDR2 FQGTGA. The CDR3 loop spans 13 amino acids. The CDR3 bases are TGTGCCAGCAGCTTAGGCTCGACTTCCCAGCAGTTCTTC. Protein: CASSLGSTSQQFF.

This clonotype was seen many times. V is TRBV12-5 and J is TRBJ1-1, with 7 bases lining up with TRBD1. The germline V gene has CDR1 LGHNT and CDR2 FRNRAP. The CDR3 contains 13 residues. V dropped 6 bases and J dropped 6; count of bases not matched to a gene: 7. DNA for the CDR3: TGTGCTAGTGGCCTGACAGGGCAGGCTGAAGCTTTCTTT. This sequence encodes CASGLTGQAEAFF.

This clonotype was recorded many times. V is TRBV7-3 and J is TRBJ2-7, with a possible D match to TRBD1 (6 bases). The V gene lost 5 bases and the J gene lost 0 bases, with 26 bases spanning the gap. The CDR3 runs to 19 residues. CDR1 is SGHTA and CDR2 is FQGTGA in the germline V gene. CDR3 DNA sequence: TGTGCCAGCAGCCCCGGGGACATCCGGCCCCACCGAGTCTCCTACGAGCAGTACTTC. It is translated as CASSPGDIRPHRVSYEQYF.

This clonotype was recorded many times. The gene calls are TRBV25-1 and TRBJ2-3; 11 positions agree with TRBD2. Germline loops: CDR1 MGHDK, CDR2 SYGVNS. CDR3 length: 15 residues. The V and J ends lost 4 bases and 4 bases, in that order; junction bases with no gene match: 4. The CDR3 bases are TGTGCCAGCAGTGGAACTAGCGGGAGAGCAGATACGCAGTATTTT. Its translation is CASSGTSGRADTQYF.

This clonotype was counted at least ten times. The chain joins TRBV6-4 to TRBJ2-3; 7 bases map to TRBD2. Germline-derived CDR1 and CDR2 are MRHNA and SNTAGT. The CDR3 is 14 amino acids. After removal of 6 bases from V and 1 base from J, the junction contained 4 bases not matched to a gene. CDR3 amino acids: CASSVAGGTDTQYF. The CDR3 coding sequence is TGTGCCAGCAGCGTTGCGGGGGGCACAGATACGCAGTATTTT.

V is TRBV19 and J is TRBJ1-2; D ambiguous. The V gene's germline CDR1 is LNHDA and CDR2 SQIVND (reference sequence). V was shortened by 4 bases and J by 2 bases, with 11 bases between the two germline ends. The CDR3 extends over 14 amino acids. CDR3 residues: CASSSGNKNYGYTF. The CDR3, as DNA: TGTGCCAGTAGTAGCGGGAATAAGAACTATGGCTACACCTTC.

This clonotype has ten or more counts. The J gene is TRBJ2-3, the V gene TRBV18, with 7 bases identical to TRBD2. The J segment lost 5 bases and the V segment lost 2 bases, leaving 4 bases of the junction unmatched. This CDR3 contains 14 residues. Germline CDR1 is KGHSH and CDR2 is LQKENI. CDR3 region: CASSPGLAEDTQYF. In nucleotides, the CDR3 is TGTGCCAGCTCACCAGGGCTAGCGGAAGATACGCAGTATTTT.

This chain links TRBV12-3 or TRBV12-4 with TRBJ1-2; 7 nucleotides match TRBD1. The CDR3 covers 14 residues. Germline trimming cut 5 bases from V and 6 bases from J; bases unmatched to any gene: 9. The CDR3 protein is CASSPTGSVDGYTF. The CDR3 DNA follows: TGTGCCAGCAGTCCGACAGGGAGTGTTGATGGCTACACCTTC.

The chain is built from TRBV24-1 and TRBJ2-5, with 8 bases matching TRBD1. V was clipped by 2 bases and J by 4 bases; unmatched bases: 5. Germline CDR1 KGHDR, CDR2 SFDVKD. The CDR3 runs 15 residues. DNA of the CDR3: TGTGCCACCAGTGATTCCGGCAGGGGGCGAGAGACCCAGTACTTC. It yields the protein CATSDSGRGRETQYF.

This chain joins TRBV12-3 or TRBV12-4 and TRBJ1-4; 10 bases fit TRBD1. This CDR3 comprises 15 residues. Trimming removed 4 bases from V and 5 bases from J; junction bases left unmatched: 4. The CDR3 is CASSYDRGPNEKLFF. The CDR3 DNA reads as TGTGCCAGCAGTTACGACAGGGGGCCGAATGAAAAACTGTTTTTT.

This clonotype was seen ten or more times. The chain joins TRBV5-1 to TRBJ2-3; 9 bases agree with TRBD1. V dropped 4 bases and J dropped 3; count of bases not matched to a gene: 15. CDR3 length equals 18 residues. CDR1 and CDR2 (germline): SGHRS, YFSETQ. CDR3 coding DNA: TGCGCCAGCAGCCGCCGGCAACTAGCACAGGGGGCAACAGATACGCAGTATTTT. This gives the protein CASSRRQLAQGATDTQYF. Full variable domain (remainder filled in from reference TRBV5-1 and TRBJ2-3): KAGVTQTPRYLIKTRGQQVTLSCSPISGHRSVSWYQQTPGQGLQFLFEYFSETQRNKGNFPGRFSGRQFSNSRSEMNVSTLELGDSALYLCASSRRQLAQGATDTQYFGPGTRLTVL.

The genes are TRBV20-1 and TRBJ2-5, with TRBD2 matching over 9 bases. This CDR3 contains 14 residues. Trimming removed 6 bases from V and 5 bases from J; junction bases left unmatched: 10. Germline assignment: CDR1 DFQATT and CDR2 SNEGSKA (reference sequence). CDR3 protein: CSARDSGRHETQYF. The CDR3 DNA sequence: TGCAGTGCCCGGGATAGCGGGAGACACGAGACCCAGTACTTC.

V usage is TRBV12-5 and J usage is TRBJ2-1; D is unresolved. Germline V lookup: CDR1 LGHNT, CDR2 FRNRAP. The V and J ends lost 1 base and 10 bases respectively, with 5 bases between them. The CDR3 runs to 11 residues. CDR3 residues: CASGLEREQFF. The CDR3 region has the DNA TGTGCTAGTGGTTTGGAAAGGGAGCAGTTCTTC.

This clonotype was picked up many times. V and J are TRBV10-1 and TRBJ2-2; 8 nucleotides align to TRBD1. Germline lookup yields CDR1 WNHNN and CDR2 SYGVQD (reference sequence). Germline trimming cut 3 bases from V and 5 bases from J; bases unmatched to any gene: 2. The length of the CDR3 is 14 residues. CDR3 protein: CASSDGTGTGELFF. CDR3 in DNA: TGCGCCAGCAGTGATGGGACAGGAACCGGGGAGCTGTTTTTT.

This clonotype was observed many times. The gene calls are TRBV6-6 and TRBJ2-7; possible D gene TRBD1, 5 bases. Germline V gives CDR1 MNHNY, CDR2 SVGAGI (reference sequence). CDR3 length: 14 amino acids. V lost 7 bases and J 0 bases, leaving 13 bases between the germline ends. As DNA, the CDR3 is TGTGCCAGCACGGAGACAGACGGCTCCTACGAGCAGTACTTC. Protein sequence: CASTETDGSYEQYF.

This clonotype has a count of ten or more. The gene calls are TRBV7-3 and TRBJ1-2; tentatively, D is TRBD1 (5 bases). Trimming pared 2 bases from V and 0 bases from J, leaving 10 bases between. Germline CDR1 and CDR2: SGHTA and FQGTGA. This CDR3 is built from 15 residues. The CDR3 nucleotides are TGTGCCAGCAGCTTACAGGGTGGAACTAACTATGGCTACACCTTC. Translation: CASSLQGGTNYGYTF.

This clonotype was counted many times. The CDR3 coding sequence is TGTGCCACCCACGGCGAACCAGGATCACCCCTCCACTTT. Translating it yields CATHGEPGSPLHF. The chain employs TRBV6-5 and TRBJ1-6; D is uncertain. CDR3 length: 13 residues. V was clipped by 10 bases and J by 10 bases, with 17 bases between them. Germline CDR1 and CDR2: MNHEY and SVGAGI.

This clonotype occurred many times. This chain connects TRBV6-6 to TRBJ1-1; D is uncertain. With 2 bases removed from V and 6 bases from J, the gap between germline ends came to 13 bases. From germline, CDR1 is MNHNY and CDR2 SVGAGI (reference sequence). There are 14 residues in the CDR3. CDR3 region: CASSYEGVRPEAFF. CDR3 DNA: TGTGCCAGCAGTTACGAGGGAGTCAGGCCTGAAGCTTTCTTT.

This clonotype showed up many times. This chain connects TRBV9 to TRBJ2-3; D unresolved. Germline V gene lookup returns CDR1 SGDLS and CDR2 YYNGEE. The CDR3 sequence is 16 residues long. Trimming pared 0 bases from V and 3 bases from J, leaving 14 bases between. Written as DNA, the CDR3 is TGTGCCAGCAGCGTAGATCCCCCTGGTGGGACAGATACGCAGTATTTT. It codes for CASSVDPPGGTDTQYF.

This clonotype was found many times. This sequence joins TRBV25-1 and TRBJ1-4; 7 nucleotides align to TRBD1. Germline-derived CDR1 and CDR2 are MGHDK and SYGVNS. The CDR3 extends over 15 amino acids. The ends lost 1 base at V and 7 bases at J; junction bases unmatched: 6. CDR3 protein: CASSESAGGSEKLFF. The CDR3 nucleotides read TGTGCCAGCAGTGAATCAGCAGGGGGAAGTGAAAAACTGTTTTTT.

This chain joins TRBV4-2 and TRBJ1-4; 9 nucleotides align to TRBD1. This CDR3 has 15 amino acids. The V segment lost 1 base and the J segment 8 bases; nucleotides outside the gene matches: 5. CDR1 LGHNA and CDR2 YNFKEQ come from the germline V gene. The CDR3 nucleotides read TGTGCCAGCAGCCAAGGGACAGGGGATTACGAAAAACTGTTTTTT. Encoded protein: CASSQGTGDYEKLFF.

This clonotype was seen many times. The rearrangement uses TRBV5-1 and TRBJ2-7; TRBD1 agrees at 8 bases. CDR1 and CDR2 (germline): SGHRS, YFSETQ. J gave up 2 bases and V 4 bases, and 8 bases lay outside the gene matches. The CDR3 length is 15 residues. CDR3 protein: CASSPRTGTPYEQYF. The CDR3, as DNA: TGCGCCAGCAGCCCTCGGACAGGGACACCCTACGAGCAGTACTTC.

Ten or more counts support this clonotype. The CDR3 region is CASSLEEGLEAFF. CDR3 in DNA: TGTGCCAGCAGCTTAGAGGAGGGGCTCGAAGCTTTCTTT. This chain joins TRBV7-9 and TRBJ1-1; perhaps TRBD1 as D (5 bases). Germline CDR1 is SEHNR and CDR2 is FQNEAQ (reference sequence). The V gene lost 1 base and the J gene lost 8 bases, with 11 bases spanning the gap. The CDR3 contains 13 residues. Filled out from reference TRBV7-9 and TRBJ1-1, the complete variable domain reads DTGVSQNPRHKITKRGQNVTFRCDPISEHNRLYWYRQTLGQGPEFLTYFQNEAQLEKSRLLSDRFSAERPKGSFSTLEIQRTEQGDSAMYLCASSLEEGLEAFFGQGTRLTVV.

This clonotype was counted many times. The V gene is TRBV20-1, the J gene TRBJ2-3; D assignment may be TRBD1 or TRBD2 (5 bases each). CDR3 size: 14 residues. Per germline, CDR1 DFQATT and CDR2 SNEGSKA (reference sequence). V gave up 6 bases and J gave up 2 bases, with 15 bases separating them. CDR3 coding DNA: TGCAGTGCACCCAAATACGGGACCACAGATACGCAGTATTTT. This sequence encodes CSAPKYGTTDTQYF.